These T cell receptor beta chains were read from a single sample in a study of a mutant IDH1 vaccine in newly diagnosed glioma. Clones were sequenced by immunoSEQ multiplex PCR, and TCRdb holds only the in-frame ones, with some missing. The data contain tens of thousands of clones, more than 65% of them seen just once; the ten biggest clones take up roughly 20%. This specimen was PBMCs, taken from a glioma patient treated with radiotherapy, temozolomide or both. Receptor source: a young man with glioma. Each CDR3 is given with its conserved first and last residue. Fields, in order: J gene, D gene, clone size, V gene, CDR3 DNA, CDR3 protein. The D gene is left open where the match is weak. Clone size, where shown, is once, few, many, or a class for clones that have expanded.

J: TRBJ2-7; D: TRBD2; size: NA; V: TRBV7-9; DNA: TGTGCCAGCAGCCCACCGGGGGTAGCGGGAGTTTTATCCGAGCAGTACTTC; CDR3: CASSPPGVAGVLSEQYF
J: TRBJ2-1; D: NA; size: NA; V: TRBV5-1; DNA: TGCGCCAGCAGCTCAATTCCCTCCTACAATGAGCAGTTCTTC; CDR3: CASSSIPSYNEQFF
J: TRBJ2-3; D: NA; size: NA; V: TRBV25-1; DNA: TGTGCCAGCAGTGAATTTTTGGACAGCCTCACAGATACGCAGTATTTT; CDR3: CASSEFLDSLTDTQYF
J: TRBJ1-4; D: TRBD1; size: NA; V: TRBV30; DNA: TGTGCCTGGAGCTCGGCTTCGGGACAGGGGGCCGCTAATGAAAAACTGTTTTTT; CDR3: CAWSSASGQGAANEKLFF
J: TRBJ1-5; D: NA; size: NA; V: TRBV2; DNA: TGTGCCAGCAGTGATGGCAGCAATAGCAATCAGCCCCAGCATTTT; CDR3: CASSDGSNSNQPQHF
J: TRBJ2-7; D: NA; size: NA; V: TRBV5-1; DNA: TGCGCCAGCAGCCGAGAAAGCCGACAGTCCGGCTACGAGCAGTACTTC; CDR3: CASSRESRQSGYEQYF
J: TRBJ1-1; D: NA; size: NA; V: TRBV2; DNA: TGTGCCAGCAGGTCAGGGGTTTACACTGAAGCTTTCTTT; CDR3: CASRSGVYTEAFF
J: TRBJ2-1; D: TRBD2; size: NA; V: TRBV4-2; DNA: TGTGCCAGCAGCCAAGGGGGACTAGTGGCAGGTGAGCAGTTCTTC; CDR3: CASSQGGLVAGEQFF
J: TRBJ1-3; D: NA; size: NA; V: TRBV7-9; DNA: TGTGCCAGCAGCTTATATGCGGGGGCGGGGCCCTCTGGAAACACCATATATTTT; CDR3: CASSLYAGAGPSGNTIYF
J: TRBJ1-1; D: NA; size: few; V: TRBV7-9; DNA: TGTGCCAGCAGCACCCAGGGACTGACCAAAATGAACACTGAAGCTTTCTTT; CDR3: CASSTQGLTKMNTEAFF
J: TRBJ1-4; D: NA; size: NA; V: TRBV30; DNA: TGTGCCTGGAGTGGGCAAACTAATGAAAAACTGTTTTTT; CDR3: CAWSGQTNEKLFF
J: TRBJ1-1; D: TRBD1; size: NA; V: TRBV6-5; DNA: TGTGCCAGCAGTAAGACAGGGGAAGCTTTCTTT; CDR3: CASSKTGEAFF
J: TRBJ2-5; D: NA; size: NA; V: TRBV5-1; DNA: TGCGCCAGCAGCTTAACTGGGGAGACCCAGTACTTC; CDR3: CASSLTGETQYF
J: TRBJ2-5; D: TRBD1; size: NA; V: TRBV10-3; DNA: TGTGCCATCAGTGAGTCGGACAGGGCGCGGGAGACCCAGTACTTC; CDR3: CAISESDRARETQYF
J: TRBJ1-2; D: NA; size: NA; V: TRBV18; DNA: TGTGCCAGCTCACCACCCTCAACGGGACAAATCTCTGGCTACACCTTC; CDR3: CASSPPSTGQISGYTF
J: TRBJ2-1; D: TRBD2; size: once; V: TRBV19; DNA: TGTGCCAGTAGCGCGGGGGTGAAAGGTGAGCAGTTCTTC; CDR3: CASSAGVKGEQFF
J: TRBJ2-1; D: NA; size: NA; V: TRBV5-4; DNA: TGTGCCAGCAGCCCGGGGAGGGGGGGCCGGGGGCAGTTCTTC; CDR3: CASSPGRGGRGQFF
J: TRBJ1-1; D: NA; size: NA; V: TRBV2; DNA: TGTGCCAGCAGACTTGGAGGACAAGAGAACACTGAAGCTTTCTTT; CDR3: CASRLGGQENTEAFF
J: TRBJ1-2; D: NA; size: once; V: TRBV5-5; DNA: TGTGCCAGCAGCTTGGCTGGGGCTAACTATGGCTACACCTTC; CDR3: CASSLAGANYGYTF
J: TRBJ1-5; D: TRBD1; size: NA; V: TRBV6-1; DNA: TGTGCCAGCAGTGAAGCGGGAGACAGGGGGAATCAGCCCCAGCATTTT; CDR3: CASSEAGDRGNQPQHF
J: TRBJ1-5; D: TRBD1; size: NA; V: TRBV6-6; DNA: TGTGCCAGCAGCGGGACAGGGGCTAGCAATCAGCCCCAGCATTTT; CDR3: CASSGTGASNQPQHF
J: TRBJ2-7; D: TRBD1; size: NA; V: TRBV10-1; DNA: TGCGCCAGCAGCGCCGGGACAGGGCCCTACGAGCAGTACTTC; CDR3: CASSAGTGPYEQYF
J: TRBJ1-4; D: NA; size: NA; V: TRBV10-3; DNA: TGTGCCATCTTAGGCAATGAAAAACTGTTTTTT; CDR3: CAILGNEKLFF
J: TRBJ2-7; D: TRBD2; size: NA; V: TRBV5-4; DNA: TGTGCCAGCAGCTTGGCTAGCGGGGAGTCCTACGAGCAGTACTTC; CDR3: CASSLASGESYEQYF
J: TRBJ1-4; D: NA; size: NA; V: TRBV28; DNA: TGTGCCAGCAGTGGGGGCGATGAAAAACTGTTTTTT; CDR3: CASSGGDEKLFF
J: TRBJ2-1; D: NA; size: NA; V: TRBV28; DNA: TGTGCCAGCACATTTTCCAGGGGCTCCTACAATGAGCAGTTCTTC; CDR3: CASTFSRGSYNEQFF
J: TRBJ1-1; D: TRBD1; size: NA; V: TRBV11-3; DNA: TGTGCCAGCAGCCCAGGGACAGTGAACACTGAAGCTTTCTTT; CDR3: CASSPGTVNTEAFF
J: TRBJ2-3; D: TRBD2; size: NA; V: TRBV6-1; DNA: TGTGCCAGCAGCCCCCCGGGACTAGCGGGATATACGCAGTATTTT; CDR3: CASSPPGLAGYTQYF